The 3 T cell receptor beta chains presented below share a single source sample, sequenced in a study of control samples from healthy donors and cancer patients (dated by TCRdb to about 2020). Libraries were made using the immunoSEQ multiplex PCR assay. TCRdb provides this immuneACCESS table in a form limited to in-frame rearrangements. Some clones are lacking; in checked studies, under half of them reflect an unresolved V gene, and why the rest are absent is not known. For this sample there are some 410,000 clones; 90% appear just once. The top ten clones comprise around 6.4% of the sample. Source material: PBMCs. The receptors stem from a man aged 40-55 years with head and neck cancer.

This chain connects TRBV24-1 to TRBJ2-1; 7 bases are a match to TRBD1. Per the germline V gene, CDR1 is KGHDR and CDR2 is SFDVKD. With 4 bases clipped from V and 7 bases from J, the junction kept 9 bases outside the gene matches. The CDR3 sequence is 15 residues long. The CDR3 coding sequence is TGTGCCACCAGTGACCCAGGGGGTTCAGGTAATGAGCAGTTCTTC. Its translation: CATSDPGGSGNEQFF.

The chain couples TRBV28 to TRBJ1-5; D not certain. The CDR3 consists of 12 residues. The V end lost 10 bases, the J end lost 3 bases, and 10 bases lay between the germline ends. Germline V gene data show CDR1 as MDHEN and CDR2 as SYDVKM. The CDR3: CATRTSNQPQHF. CDR3 nucleotide sequence: TGTGCCACCCGGACCTCCAATCAGCCCCAGCATTTT.

This chain uses TRBV19 with TRBJ1-5; tentative D call: TRBD1 (5 bases). V lost 1 base and J 0 bases, leaving 10 bases between the germline ends. The CDR3 has 16 amino acids. The V gene's germline CDR1 is LNHDA and CDR2 SQIVND (reference sequence). The CDR3 DNA sequence: TGTGCCAGTAGTATAGGGGCGGGGGGTAGCAATCAGCCCCAGCATTTT. It encodes CASSIGAGGSNQPQHF.